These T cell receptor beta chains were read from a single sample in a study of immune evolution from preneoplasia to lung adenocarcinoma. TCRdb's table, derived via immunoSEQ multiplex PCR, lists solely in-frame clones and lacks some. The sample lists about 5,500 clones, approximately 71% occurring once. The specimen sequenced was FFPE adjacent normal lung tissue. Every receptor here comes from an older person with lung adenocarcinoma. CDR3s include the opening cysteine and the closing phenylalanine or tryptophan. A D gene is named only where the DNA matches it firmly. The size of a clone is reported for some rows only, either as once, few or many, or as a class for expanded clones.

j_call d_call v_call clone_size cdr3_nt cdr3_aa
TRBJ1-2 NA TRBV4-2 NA TGTGCCAGCAGCCCGGAAGAGACGGCAGCTTATGGCTACACCTTC CASSPEETAAYGYTF
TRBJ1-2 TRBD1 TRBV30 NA TGTGCCGCCTCCACAGGGGCCTATGGCTACACCTTC CAASTGAYGYTF
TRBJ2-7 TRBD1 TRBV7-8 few TGTGCCAGCAGCCCAGACTCGGACAGGGCCACCTACGAGCAGTACTTC CASSPDSDRATYEQYF
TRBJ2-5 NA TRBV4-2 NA TGTGCCAGCAGCCAGATACCCGGGAATGGGAAAGAGACCCAGTACTTC CASSQIPGNGKETQYF
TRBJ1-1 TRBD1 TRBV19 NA TGTGCCAGTAGTATAGAGGGACAGGGGGCGGGTGAAGCTTTCTTT CASSIEGQGAGEAFF
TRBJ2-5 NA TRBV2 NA TGTGCCAGCAGTGAACACAGTTCCTCCAGGGTCCAGTACTTC CASSEHSSSRVQYF
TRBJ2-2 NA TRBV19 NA TGTGCCAGTAGTATAAAGGCAGGGCCCGGGGAGCTGTTTTTT CASSIKAGPGELFF
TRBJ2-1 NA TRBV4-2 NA TGTGCCAGCAGCCAAGAGACCGTGGGGTACAATGAGCAGTTCTTC CASSQETVGYNEQFF
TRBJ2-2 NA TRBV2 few TGTGCCAGCAGTGTAGTCACCGGGGAGCTGTTTTTT CASSVVTGELFF
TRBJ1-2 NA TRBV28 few TGTGCCAGCAGTAGCCCCTCGAGGGACTATGGCTACACCTTC CASSSPSRDYGYTF
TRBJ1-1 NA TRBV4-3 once TGCGCCAGCAGCCCCGAACCAGGGGCTGGGACTGAAGCTTTCTTT CASSPEPGAGTEAFF
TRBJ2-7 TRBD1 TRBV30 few TGTGCCTGGAGTGTACTCAGGGGCGACAGGGCCTACGAGCAGTACTTC CAWSVLRGDRAYEQYF
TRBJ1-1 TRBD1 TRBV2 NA TGTGCCAGCAGTGGGGACAGAAACACTGAAGCTTTCTTT CASSGDRNTEAFF
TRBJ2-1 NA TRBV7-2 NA TGTGCCAGCAGCTTAGAGGGACTTAGCTCCTACAATGAGCAGTTCTTC CASSLEGLSSYNEQFF
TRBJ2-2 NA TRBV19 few TGTGCCAGTAGTATTACCCTGGGGCACAAAAACACCGGGGAGCTGTTTTTT CASSITLGHKNTGELFF
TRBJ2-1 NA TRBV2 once TGTGCCAGCAAGGCATTCCCTTACAATGAGCAGTTCTTC CASKAFPYNEQFF
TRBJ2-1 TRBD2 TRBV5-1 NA TGCGCCAGCAGCAGGGGACTAGCGGACAATGAGCAGTTCTTC CASSRGLADNEQFF
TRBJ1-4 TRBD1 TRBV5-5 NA TGTGCCAGCAGTTTTACAGGGGTGGGAGAGGAAAAACTGTTTTTT CASSFTGVGEEKLFF
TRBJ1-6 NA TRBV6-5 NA TGTGCCAGCAGTTACAACCTCCAGCTTGACCTCCACTTT CASSYNLQLDLHF
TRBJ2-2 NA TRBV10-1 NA TGCGCCAGCAGTGAGTTGGTGAACACCGGGGAGCTGTTTTTT CASSELVNTGELFF
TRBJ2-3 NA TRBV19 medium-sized TGTGCCTCTAGACTCAGTTCTAGCACAGATACGCAGTATTTT CASRLSSSTDTQYF
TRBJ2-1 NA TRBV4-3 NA TGCGCCAGCAGCCCGCAGGGGAATGAGCAGTTCTTC CASSPQGNEQFF
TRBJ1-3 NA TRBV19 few TGTGCCAGTAGTATTGGAGGTGCCGGAAACACCATATATTTT CASSIGGAGNTIYF
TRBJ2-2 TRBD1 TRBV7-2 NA TGTGCCAGCGGACAACAGGGGGCTGGCGGGGAGCTGTTTTTT CASGQQGAGGELFF
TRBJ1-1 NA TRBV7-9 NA TGTGCCAGCCGCGGGAGTTTGGACACTGAAGCTTTCTTT CASRGSLDTEAFF
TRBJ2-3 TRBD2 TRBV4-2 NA TGTGCCAGCAGCCCTCAAGCGGGGGCTAGCACAGATACGCAGTATTTT CASSPQAGASTDTQYF
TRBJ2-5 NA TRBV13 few TGTGCCAGCAGCGGGGCGGGGGAGACCCAGTACTTC CASSGAGETQYF
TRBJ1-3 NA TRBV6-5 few TGTGCCACACAACGGACAGCTGGAAACACCATATATTTT CATQRTAGNTIYF
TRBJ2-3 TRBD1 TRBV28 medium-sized TGTGCCAGCAGTTCGACAGGGAGCACAGATACGCAGTATTTT CASSSTGSTDTQYF
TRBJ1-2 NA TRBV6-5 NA TGTGCCAGCAGTTACTCGGGCTATGGCTACACCTTC CASSYSGYGYTF
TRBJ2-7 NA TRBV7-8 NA TGTGCCAGCAGACTCAGCGGATCCTACGAGCAGTACTTC CASRLSGSYEQYF
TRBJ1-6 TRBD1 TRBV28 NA TGTGCCAGCAGTCCCGGACAGGAATATTCACCCCTCCACTTT CASSPGQEYSPLHF
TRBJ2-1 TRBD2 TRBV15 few TGTGCCACCAGGGGGACTAGCGGCGACAATGAGCAGTTCTTC CATRGTSGDNEQFF
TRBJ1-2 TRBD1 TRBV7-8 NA TGTGCCAGCAGCTTAGGGGGGACAGGGAGCGGCTACACCTTC CASSLGGTGSGYTF
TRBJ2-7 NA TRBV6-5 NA TGTGCCAGCAGTTACTCAGAGAACTCCTACGAGCAGTACTTC CASSYSENSYEQYF
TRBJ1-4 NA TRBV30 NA TGTGCCTGGACCCGGGGAACTAATGAAAAACTGTTTTTT CAWTRGTNEKLFF
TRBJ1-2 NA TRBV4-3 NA TGCGCCAGCAGCCAAGGCCGCCACCTCGAGGACTATGGCTACACCTTC CASSQGRHLEDYGYTF
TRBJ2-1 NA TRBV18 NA TGTGCCAGCTCACCCCTGGGGGCGGGGACGTACAATGAGCAGTTCTTC CASSPLGAGTYNEQFF
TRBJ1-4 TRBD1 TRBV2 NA TGTGCCAGCAGGCAACAGAAGGGGGCGGAGAGAAAACTGTTTTTT CASRQQKGAERKLFF
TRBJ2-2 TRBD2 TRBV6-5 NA TGTGCCAGCAGTTACCTCAGCGGGGGGGCCGGGGAGCTGTTTTTT CASSYLSGGAGELFF
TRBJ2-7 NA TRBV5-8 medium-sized TGTGCCAGCAGCTTGGCCCTCGGCGGCACCTACGAGCAGTACTTC CASSLALGGTYEQYF
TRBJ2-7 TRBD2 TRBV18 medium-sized TGTGCCAGCTCATTCACGATAGCGGGGCCAGGCTCCTACGAGCAGTACTTC CASSFTIAGPGSYEQYF
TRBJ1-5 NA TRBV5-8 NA TGTGCCAGCAGCTTGGGGACACCCGGTTATCAGCCCCAGCATTTT CASSLGTPGYQPQHF
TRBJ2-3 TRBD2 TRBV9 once TGTGCCAGCAGCGTCAGCGGGGGGGCCGGTACAGATACGCAGTATTTT CASSVSGGAGTDTQYF